The T cell receptor (beta chain) under discussion was sequenced for a study of blood T cell repertoires in COVID-19. For the study at large: Collection of acute and convalescent COVID-19 samples took place in the United States, Italy and Spain.

The assay was immunoSEQ multiplex PCR, and TCRdb's table has in-frame clones only and misses some. The sample has about 80,000 clones, roughly 87% seen once; the top ten hold about 5.3%. Sample: peripheral blood. This TCR came from a woman of 80 years or more with active or convalescent COVID-19.

The CDR3 DNA sequence: TGTGCCAGCAGGGGGCGGTACTCTGGAAACACCATATATTTT. This encodes CASRGRYSGNTIYF. This chain joins TRBV6-5 and TRBJ1-3; maybe TRBD1 (5 bases). The CDR3 consists of 14 residues. With 6 bases removed from V and 0 bases from J, the gap between germline ends came to 9 bases. The germline V gene encodes CDR1 MNHEY and CDR2 SVGAGI.